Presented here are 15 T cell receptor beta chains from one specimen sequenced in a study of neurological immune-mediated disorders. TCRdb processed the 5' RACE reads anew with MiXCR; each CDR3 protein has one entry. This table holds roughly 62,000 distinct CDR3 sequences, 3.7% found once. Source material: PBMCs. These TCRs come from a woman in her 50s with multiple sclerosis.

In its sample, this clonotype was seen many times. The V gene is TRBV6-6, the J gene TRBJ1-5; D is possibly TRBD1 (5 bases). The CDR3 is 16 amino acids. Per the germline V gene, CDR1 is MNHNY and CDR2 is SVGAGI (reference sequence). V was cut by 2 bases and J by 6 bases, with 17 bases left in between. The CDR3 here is CASSYRRERSFQPQHF. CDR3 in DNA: TGTGCCAGCAGTTACCGCAGGGAGCGTAGCTTTCAGCCCCAGCATTTT.

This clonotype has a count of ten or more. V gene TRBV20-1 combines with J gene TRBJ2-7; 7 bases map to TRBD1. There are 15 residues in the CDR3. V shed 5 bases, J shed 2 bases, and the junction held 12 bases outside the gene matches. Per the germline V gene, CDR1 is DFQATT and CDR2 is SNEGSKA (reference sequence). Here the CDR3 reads CSASSRQGFTYEQYF. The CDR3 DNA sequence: TGCAGTGCTTCGTCCCGACAGGGCTTTACCTACGAGCAGTACTTC.

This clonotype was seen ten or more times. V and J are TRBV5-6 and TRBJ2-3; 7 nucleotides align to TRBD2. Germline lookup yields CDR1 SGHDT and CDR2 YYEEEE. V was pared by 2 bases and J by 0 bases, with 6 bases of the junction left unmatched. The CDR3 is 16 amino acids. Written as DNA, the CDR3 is TGTGCCAGCAGCTTACGCAGACTAGCTAGCACAGATACGCAGTATTTT. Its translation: CASSLRRLASTDTQYF.

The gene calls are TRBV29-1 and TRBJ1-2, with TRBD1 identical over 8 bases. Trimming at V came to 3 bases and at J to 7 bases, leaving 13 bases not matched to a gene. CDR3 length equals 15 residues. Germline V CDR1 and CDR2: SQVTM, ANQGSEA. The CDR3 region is CSVEPRQGLTGGYTF. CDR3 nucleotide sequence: TGCAGCGTTGAGCCGAGACAGGGGTTAACGGGTGGCTACACCTTC.

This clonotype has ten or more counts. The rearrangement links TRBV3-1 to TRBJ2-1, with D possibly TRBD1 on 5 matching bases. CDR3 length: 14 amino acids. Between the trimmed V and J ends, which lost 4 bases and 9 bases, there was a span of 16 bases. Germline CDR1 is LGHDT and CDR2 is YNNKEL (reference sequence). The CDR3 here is CASSPKSGQIEQFF. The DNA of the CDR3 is TGTGCCAGCAGCCCCAAGTCAGGACAAATTGAGCAGTTCTTC.

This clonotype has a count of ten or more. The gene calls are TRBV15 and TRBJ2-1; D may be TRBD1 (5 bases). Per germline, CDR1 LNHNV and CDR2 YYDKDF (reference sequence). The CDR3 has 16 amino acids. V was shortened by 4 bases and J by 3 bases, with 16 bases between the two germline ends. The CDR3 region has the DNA TGTGCCACCAGCATGGGGCTTTCAAAGCGCTACAATGAGCAGTTCTTC. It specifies CATSMGLSKRYNEQFF.

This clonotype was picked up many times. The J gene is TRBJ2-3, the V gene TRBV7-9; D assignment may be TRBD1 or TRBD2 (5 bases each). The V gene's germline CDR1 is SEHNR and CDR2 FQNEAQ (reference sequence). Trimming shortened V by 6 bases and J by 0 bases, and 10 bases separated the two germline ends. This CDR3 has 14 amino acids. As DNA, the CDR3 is TGTGCCAGCAGATTATGGGGGAGCACAGATACGCAGTATTTT. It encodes CASRLWGSTDTQYF.

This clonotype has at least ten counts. The CDR3 reads CSVERLGSSYNEQFF. The CDR3 DNA sequence: TGCAGCGTTGAAAGACTGGGGAGCTCCTACAATGAGCAGTTCTTC. This chain joins TRBV29-1 and TRBJ2-1; D might be TRBD2 (5 bases). The V and J ends lost 2 bases and 0 bases respectively, with 11 bases between them. The germline V gene encodes CDR1 SQVTM and CDR2 ANQGSEA. The CDR3 contains 15 residues.

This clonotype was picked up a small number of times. The CDR3: CASNLARNIQYF. The CDR3 coding sequence is TGTGCCAGCAACCTAGCAAGAAACATTCAGTACTTC. This chain connects TRBV5-8 to TRBJ2-4; weak D call: TRBD2 (5 bases). This CDR3 contains 12 residues. CDR1 is SGHTS, CDR2 YDEGEE, per germline. V dropped 6 bases and J dropped 6 bases, with 10 bases sitting between them.

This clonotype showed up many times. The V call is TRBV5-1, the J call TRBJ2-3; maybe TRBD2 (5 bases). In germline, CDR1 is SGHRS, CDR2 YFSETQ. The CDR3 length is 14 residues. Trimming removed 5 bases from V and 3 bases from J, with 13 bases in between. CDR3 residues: CASRFHGETDTQYF. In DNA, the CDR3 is TGCGCCAGCAGGTTTCACGGGGAGACAGATACGCAGTATTTT.

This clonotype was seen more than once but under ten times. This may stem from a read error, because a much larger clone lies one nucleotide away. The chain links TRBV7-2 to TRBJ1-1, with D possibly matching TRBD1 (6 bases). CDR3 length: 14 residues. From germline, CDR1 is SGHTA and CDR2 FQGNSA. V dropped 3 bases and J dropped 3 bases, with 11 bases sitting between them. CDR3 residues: CASSFHRVDTEAFF. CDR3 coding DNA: TGTGCCAGCAGCTTCCACAGGGTCGACACTGAAGCTTTCTTT.

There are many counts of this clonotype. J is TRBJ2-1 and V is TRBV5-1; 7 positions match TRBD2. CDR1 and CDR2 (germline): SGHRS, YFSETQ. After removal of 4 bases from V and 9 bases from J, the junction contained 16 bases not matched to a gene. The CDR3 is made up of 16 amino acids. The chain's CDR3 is CASSPTSGPGGVEQFF. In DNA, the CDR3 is TGCGCCAGCAGCCCTACCTCCGGACCGGGGGGTGTTGAGCAGTTCTTC.

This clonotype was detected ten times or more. CDR3 bases: TGTGCCAGCAGCTTAACCGGGGGCTATGGCTACACCTTC. Protein sequence: CASSLTGGYGYTF. This chain joins TRBV7-3 and TRBJ1-2; D possibly corresponds to TRBD1 (5 bases). V was cut by 0 bases and J by 4 bases, with 6 bases left in between. CDR1 and CDR2 (germline): SGHTA, FQGTGA. This CDR3 contains 13 residues.

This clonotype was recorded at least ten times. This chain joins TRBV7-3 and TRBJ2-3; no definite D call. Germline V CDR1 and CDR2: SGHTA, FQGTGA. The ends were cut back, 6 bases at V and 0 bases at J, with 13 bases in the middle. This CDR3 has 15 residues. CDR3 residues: CASRSSMSSTDTQYF. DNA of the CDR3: TGTGCCAGCAGATCGTCAATGTCCAGCACAGATACGCAGTATTTT.

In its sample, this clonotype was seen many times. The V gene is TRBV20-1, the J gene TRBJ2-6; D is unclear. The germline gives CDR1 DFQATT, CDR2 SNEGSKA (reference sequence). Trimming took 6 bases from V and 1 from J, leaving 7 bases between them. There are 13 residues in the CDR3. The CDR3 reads CSAPRSGANVLTF. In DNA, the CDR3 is TGCAGTGCCCCTCGGTCTGGGGCCAACGTCCTGACTTTC.